One and the same sample provided the 17 T cell receptor beta chains below, sequenced in a study of blood T cell repertoires in COVID-19 (dated by TCRdb to about 2020). The library was obtained by the immunoSEQ multiplex PCR assay. Entries here come from immuneACCESS through TCRdb and include only in-frame sequences with V and J called. Some clones fail to appear in such tables; in the studies checked, an unresolved V gene covers under half of the shortfall, and the cause of the remainder is unknown. Counted in this sample were some 98,000 clones; roughly 84% of them appeared once. The top ten clonotypes cover approximately 25% of the sample. Sample: peripheral blood. The receptors shown here come from a man aged 60 to 75 with acute or convalescent COVID-19.

This clone was counted between two and nine times. The chain recombines TRBV21-1 with TRBJ1-6. TRBV21-1 is deemed a pseudogene. The CDR3 length is 15 residues. The CDR3 reads CATTCLGCHNSPLHF. The DNA of the CDR3 is TGTGCCACAACTTGTCTCGGTTGCCATAATTCACCCCTCCACTTT.

The chain employs TRBV12-3 or TRBV12-4 and TRBJ1-1; the D is unclear. The CDR3 runs to 13 residues. The V end lost 2 bases, the J end lost 1 base, and 5 bases lay between the germline ends. This CDR3 reads CASSLSWNTEAFF. In nucleotides, the CDR3 is TGTGCCAGCAGTTTATCCTGGAACACTGAAGCTTTCTTT.

This sequence joins TRBV6-2 or TRBV6-3 and TRBJ2-1, with D perhaps matching TRBD1 (6 bases). The germline CDR1 and CDR2 sequences are MNHEY and SVGEGT. This CDR3 is built from 15 residues. V was trimmed by 5 bases and J by 6 bases, leaving 17 bases between them. The CDR3 region has the DNA TGTGCCAGCAGTGGGACACACGTTTCAGGCAATGAGCAGTTCTTC. Its protein product is CASSGTHVSGNEQFF.

The genes are TRBV11-2 and TRBJ1-1, with 9 bases aligning to TRBD1. J was trimmed by 2 bases and V by 5 bases; bases with no gene match: 9. This CDR3 has 16 residues. Germline V gene sequence: CDR1 SGHAT, CDR2 FQNNGV. The CDR3 protein is CASSVGQGRGNTEAFF. The CDR3 DNA follows: TGTGCCAGCAGCGTAGGACAGGGGAGGGGAAACACTGAAGCTTTCTTT. The full variable domain, with the rest looked up from reference TRBV11-2 and TRBJ1-1, is EAGVAQSPRYKIIEKRQSVAFWCNPISGHATLYWYQQILGQGPKLLIQFQNNGVVDDSQLPKDRFSAERLKGVDSTLKIQPAKLEDSAVYLCASSVGQGRGNTEAFFGQGTRLTVV.

The rearrangement links TRBV4-3 to TRBJ1-5, with D possibly being TRBD1 (5 bases). The germline V gene has CDR1 LGHNA and CDR2 YSLEER. V dropped 0 bases and J dropped 3 bases, with 9 bases sitting between them. CDR3 length: 15 residues. The CDR3 protein is CASSQDGAINQPQHF. Here the CDR3 DNA reads TGCGCCAGCAGCCAAGATGGGGCTATCAATCAGCCCCAGCATTTT.

The rearrangement joins TRBV3-1 (or the pseudogene TRBV3-2) to TRBJ2-5, with D perhaps TRBD2 (6 bases). CDR3 size: 17 residues. The V end lost 1 base, the J end lost 2 bases, and 17 bases lay between the germline ends. CDR1 is LGHDT and CDR2 is YNNKEL in the germline V gene (reference sequence). The CDR3 sequence is CASSQVAQRVGQETQYF. Here the CDR3 DNA reads TGTGCCAGCAGCCAAGTTGCACAGCGGGTCGGGCAAGAGACCCAGTACTTC.

This clone has only a few counts. J is TRBJ2-7 and V is TRBV5-6; 8 positions agree with TRBD2. The CDR3 covers 14 residues. Germline V gene data show CDR1 as SGHDT and CDR2 as YYEEEE. V gave up 0 bases and J gave up 3 bases; unmatched junction bases: 2. CDR3 in amino acids: CASSLVGRGYEQYV. CDR3 nucleotide sequence: TGTGCCAGCAGCTTGGTCGGGAGGGGCTACGAGCAGTACGTC.

As regards this clone: An end of the junction differs from the germline gene, which may be a read error. The genes are TRBV5-5 and TRBJ1-5; D gene uncertain. CDR3 size: 15 residues. Germline V CDR1 and CDR2: SGHKS, YYEKEE (reference sequence). Here the CDR3 DNA reads TGTGCCAGCAGCTTGGCCACGGGGTTGGGTCAGGCCCAGCATTTT. Its translation: CASSLATGLGQAQHF.

CDR3 bases: TGTGCCAGCTCACGCGCGTTGGAAGAGACCCAGTACTTC. It specifies CASSRALEETQYF. This chain links TRBV18 with TRBJ2-5; D not certain. Trimming left V 4 bases short and J 3 bases short, with 9 bases between. CDR1 and CDR2 from the germline V gene are KGHSH and LQKENI. This CDR3 is built from 13 residues. Full variable domain (outside the CDR3, taken from reference TRBV18 and TRBJ2-5): NAGVMQNPRHLVRRRGQEARLRCSPMKGHSHVYWYRQLPEEGLKFMVYLQKENIIDESGMPKERFSAEFPKEGPSILRIQQVVRGDSAAYFCASSRALEETQYFGPGTRLLVL.

The rearrangement joins TRBV7-9 to TRBJ2-5, with D possibly matching TRBD1 (5 bases). This CDR3 has 15 residues. The V gene lost 1 base and the J gene lost 0 bases, with 9 bases spanning the gap. Germline V CDR1 and CDR2: SEHNR, FQNEAQ (reference sequence). Here the CDR3 DNA reads TGTGCCAGCAGCTTAGTTCCCAGGGACCAAGAGACCCAGTACTTC. Encoded protein: CASSLVPRDQETQYF.

The chain couples TRBV4-3 to TRBJ1-4; TRBD1 matches 7 bases. This CDR3 is 16 amino acids long. Germline V gene lookup returns CDR1 LGHNA and CDR2 YSLEER. With 4 bases clipped from V and 8 bases from J, the junction kept 13 bases outside the gene matches. CDR3 loop: CASSRGTDRDEEKLFF. In DNA form, the CDR3 reads TGCGCCAGCAGCCGAGGAACAGACAGGGACGAGGAAAAACTGTTTTTT.

This rearrangement joins TRBV28 to TRBJ1-3; TRBD1 aligns across 9 bases. V lost 5 bases to trimming and J lost 4 bases; unmatched junction nucleotides: 6. The CDR3 has 15 amino acids. The germline gives CDR1 MDHEN, CDR2 SYDVKM. Here the CDR3 reads CASSEQGAWGNTIYF. The CDR3 region has the DNA TGTGCCAGCAGTGAACAGGGGGCGTGGGGAAACACCATATATTTT.

This chain joins TRBV28 and TRBJ2-5; the match to TRBD1 covers 7 bases. V was clipped by 6 bases and J by 2 bases; unmatched bases: 6. This CDR3 spans 14 amino acids. Germline CDR1 and CDR2: MDHEN and SYDVKM. The CDR3 sequence is CASRPTDRQETQYF. The DNA for the CDR3 is TGTGCCAGCAGACCAACGGACAGGCAAGAGACCCAGTACTTC.

CDR3: CASSLGGGGRYEQYF. The CDR3 coding sequence is TGTGCCAGCAGTTTAGGAGGGGGGGGCCGATACGAGCAGTACTTC. The rearrangement uses TRBV28 and TRBJ2-7, with TRBD2 as a possible D gene (7 bases). The germline V gene has CDR1 MDHEN and CDR2 SYDVKM. This CDR3 is 15 amino acids long. V lost 2 bases and J lost 4, with 15 bases in between.

J is TRBJ1-5 and V is TRBV2, with 9 bases fitting TRBD1. Looked up from germline, CDR1 is SNHLY and CDR2 is FYNNEI. With V trimmed by 4 bases and J by 1 base, 14 bases remained unmatched. This CDR3 contains 19 residues. The CDR3: CASSGPSGQGSRSNQPQHF. The DNA of the CDR3 is TGTGCCAGCAGTGGTCCCTCCGGACAGGGGTCGAGGAGCAATCAGCCCCAGCATTTT. The entire variable domain, with the rest obtained from reference TRBV2 and TRBJ1-5, is as follows: EPEVTQTPSHQVTQMGQEVILRCVPISNHLYFYWYRQILGQKVEFLVSFYNNEISEKSEIFDDQFSVERPDGSNFTLKIRSTKLEDSAMYFCASSGPSGQGSRSNQPQHFGDGTRLSIL.

This rearrangement joins TRBV7-2 to TRBJ2-1; a possible D gene is TRBD2 (6 bases). Germline-derived CDR1 and CDR2 are SGHTA and FQGNSA. This CDR3 has 14 residues. Deletions cut 4 bases from V and 1 base from J, with 8 bases between. CDR3 nucleotide sequence: TGTGCCAGCAGCTCCAGCGGGTCCTACAATGAGCAGTTCTTC. Amino acids: CASSSSGSYNEQFF.

V and J are TRBV28 and TRBJ1-5, with 7 nucleotides matching TRBD1. There are 14 residues in the CDR3. Trimming cost V 9 bases and J 5 bases; bases outside gene matches: 10. Per the germline V gene, CDR1 is MDHEN and CDR2 is SYDVKM. The CDR3 bases are TGTGCCAGTAAAAACAGGGGAATAGATCAGCCCCAGCATTTT. This translates into CASKNRGIDQPQHF.